These 10 T cell receptor beta chains originate from one sample sequenced in a study of CD8 T cell repertoires and HIV-1 epitope variants. Their antigens are not known. TCRdb's table, derived via immunoSEQ multiplex PCR, lists solely in-frame clones and lacks some. Here the sample spans about 4,800 clones, about 66% being singletons. Sequencing used cultured CD8+ T cells derived from PBMCs. These receptors all come from a male donor with HIV.

This clone showed up just a few times. This chain uses TRBV6-1 with TRBJ2-3; TRBD2 matches at 13 bases. V lost 3 bases to trimming and J lost 4 bases; unmatched junction nucleotides: 1. Germline V gives CDR1 MNHNS, CDR2 SASEGT. CDR3 size: 15 residues. The CDR3 bases are TGTGCCAGCAGTGAGACTAGCGGGAGGCCAGATACGCAGTATTTT. Translated, it gives CASSETSGRPDTQYF.

This chain links TRBV19 with TRBJ2-3; D is possibly TRBD2 (5 bases). Germline V lookup: CDR1 LNHDA, CDR2 SQIVND (reference sequence). The CDR3 is 13 residues long. Trimming pared 7 bases from V and 3 bases from J, leaving 11 bases between. The chain's CDR3 is CASIEGVTDTQYF. CDR3 nucleotide sequence: TGTGCCAGTATTGAGGGAGTTACAGATACGCAGTATTTT.

This clone was observed a few times. The chain combines TRBV6-5 with TRBJ2-7; unclear D gene. V gave up 3 bases and J gave up 4 bases, with 13 bases separating them. Germline V gene sequence: CDR1 MNHEY, CDR2 SVGAGI. The CDR3 runs 14 residues. CDR3 bases: TGTGCCAGCAGTTATGCTCCGAACGGGTACGAGCAGTACTTC. It encodes CASSYAPNGYEQYF.

This clone was recorded once. The chain has TRBV10-2 and TRBJ2-1; TRBD1 matches 10 bases. CDR1 and CDR2 from the germline V gene are WSHSY and SAAADI. The CDR3 extends over 19 amino acids. V lost 7 bases, J lost 4 bases, and 19 bases stayed unmatched. CDR3: CASTFAGTGEKSGYNEQFF. The CDR3 bases are TGCGCCAGCACCTTTGCTGGGACAGGGGAAAAGTCGGGGTACAATGAGCAGTTCTTC.

The V call is TRBV11-3, the J call TRBJ2-5, with TRBD1 matching 7 bases. CDR3 size: 14 residues. Germline CDR1 is SGHNT and CDR2 is YENEEA. V was clipped by 3 bases and J by 1 base; unmatched bases: 2. The CDR3 sequence is CASSLDRSQETQYF. Here the CDR3 DNA reads TGTGCCAGCAGCTTGGACAGGTCCCAAGAGACCCAGTACTTC.

The chain uses TRBV7-2 and TRBJ2-3; D is ambiguous. The V end lost 4 bases, the J end lost 4 bases, and 6 bases lay between the germline ends. The CDR3 contains 12 residues. Germline V gives CDR1 SGHTA, CDR2 FQGNSA. DNA of the CDR3: TGTGCCAGCAGCTCGCTAGCAGATACGCAGTATTTT. Translating gives CASSSLADTQYF.

This chain connects TRBV7-2 to TRBJ1-1; D remains ambiguous. Germline values: CDR1 SGHTA, CDR2 FQGNSA. V shed 3 bases and J shed 0 bases, with 8 bases lying between them. The CDR3 is 14 amino acids. CDR3 residues: CASSFKQLNTEAFF. The CDR3 coding sequence is TGTGCCAGCAGCTTTAAACAGTTGAACACTGAAGCTTTCTTT.

This clone has a single count. The chain carries TRBV14 and TRBJ1-2; D may be TRBD1 (6 bases). V lost 5 bases to trimming and J lost 2 bases, with 18 bases between them. The CDR3 spans 16 residues. The germline V gene has CDR1 SGHDN and CDR2 FVKESK. The CDR3 bases are TGTGCCAGCAGCTACCAGCTTGGACAGCCGAACTATGGCTACACCTTC. Its protein is CASSYQLGQPNYGYTF. Filled out from reference TRBV14 and TRBJ1-2, the complete variable domain reads EAGVTQFPSHSVIEKGQTVTLRCDPISGHDNLYWYRRVMGKEIKFLLHFVKESKQDESGMPNNRFLAERTGGTYSTLKVQPAELEDSGVYFCASSYQLGQPNYGYTFGSGTRLTVV.

This clone has only a few counts. V usage is TRBV6-5 and J usage is TRBJ2-7; possibly TRBD1 or TRBD2 for D (6 bases each). There are 12 residues in the CDR3. The V gene lost 2 bases and the J gene lost 7 bases, with 9 bases spanning the gap. Germline V gene data show CDR1 as MNHEY and CDR2 as SVGAGI. The CDR3, as DNA: TGTGCCAGCAGTTACGGAGGGGGGGAGCAGTACTTC. Translation gives CASSYGGGEQYF.

The chain is built from TRBV27 and TRBJ2-1; possibly TRBD2 for D (7 bases). This CDR3 has 21 amino acids. Trimming took 6 bases from V and 9 from J, leaving 39 bases between them. CDR1 is MNHEY and CDR2 is SMNVEV in the germline V gene (reference sequence). The CDR3 sequence is CASSSSWGGGKQLTRGSEQFF. The CDR3 DNA is TGTGCCAGCAGCTCCTCATGGGGAGGGGGAAAGCAACTAACCCGCGGCTCTGAGCAGTTCTTC.